This T cell receptor beta chain was identified in a study of blood T cell repertoires in COVID-19. Overall study context: Samples taken during acute and convalescent COVID-19 were collected in the United States, Italy and Spain. Nucleic acid was either cDNA or gDNA, and it came from T cells, B-cell-depleted T cells, or PBMCs.

V was pared by 4 bases and J by 9 bases, with 20 bases between. Germline CDR1 SGHKS, CDR2 YYEKEE (reference sequence). This CDR3 has 15 residues. In the source study's methods: Amplification from reference gene primers served as the basis for estimated nucleated cell counts. Sequencing was performed with immunoSEQ multiplex PCR; in TCRdb, only in-frame clones are kept and a portion is missing. V and J calls and clone size are given by that table; D and trimming were obtained from the DNA. The sample includes roughly 42,000 clones, 70% to 90% of them seen just once. This TCR derives from a woman in her sixties or seventies in a cohort sampled during active COVID-19. This chain connects TRBV5-5 to TRBJ2-1; D remains ambiguous. The sequencing input was peripheral blood. The CDR3 loop reads CASSPEEVRGVEQFF. DNA for the CDR3: TGTGCCAGCAGCCCGGAAGAGGTTAGAGGTGTTGAGCAGTTCTTC.